The clone carrying this TCR beta chain was detected only a few times. V was clipped by 4 bases and J by 0 bases; unmatched bases: 7. The CDR3 runs to 17 residues. The germline gives CDR1 MNHNY, CDR2 SVGAGI (reference sequence). MiXCR was run by TCRdb on the RACE reads, yielding one entry per CDR3 protein. The sample has under 450,000 distinct CDR3 sequences; around 6% are singletons. The record originates from a study of human T cells and chemical hapten exposure. Noted time point: patch test 2, 6 weeks after DPC sensitization. Treatment: therapeutic diphenylcyclopropenone sensitization with weekly scalp DPC.

The sequence was obtained from a woman between 18 and 29 years old with alopecia areata. Some clones in this sample may be carry-over from other donors' samples. Material: whole blood, obtained in connection with sensitization to the hapten diphenylcyclopropenone (DPC). The V and J genes are TRBV6-6 and TRBJ1-3; TRBD1 matches at 9 bases. DNA of the CDR3: TGTGCCAGCAGTTCCGCCGGGACAGGGTTCTCTGGAAACACCATATATTTT. This sequence encodes CASSSAGTGFSGNTIYF.